This T cell receptor (beta chain) was sequenced for a study of blood T cell repertoires in COVID-19. Study-level information: Donors in the United States, Italy and Spain gave samples during acute or convalescent COVID-19. Nucleic acid was either cDNA or gDNA, and it came from T cells, B-cell-depleted T cells, or PBMCs.

V was cut by 1 base and J by 5 bases, with 11 bases left in between. In germline, CDR1 is KGHSH, CDR2 LQKENI. CDR3 length: 14 residues. Authors' methods: Estimated nucleated cell counts came from reference gene primer amplification. Sequencing was performed with immunoSEQ multiplex PCR; in TCRdb, only in-frame clones are kept and a portion is missing. The D gene and trimming were derived from the DNA, and the V and J assignments and clone size from that table. The sample has some 200,000 clones, 80% to 85% seen once; the top ten hold roughly 20%. V usage is TRBV18 and J usage is TRBJ2-5, with a tentative D call TRBD2 (5 bases). The sequence was collected from a woman older than 75 with active or convalescent COVID-19. Sequences were obtained from peripheral blood. CDR3 nucleotides: TGTGCCAGCTCACCACTCGGGGTGTCGGAGACCCAGTACTTC. Translating it yields CASSPLGVSETQYF.